This T cell receptor beta chain was identified during a study of cytomegalovirus exposure and HLA in healthy donors. Study-wide results and limits: A later analysis reportedly found fewer N-insertions in an Asian-associated ancestry cluster than the roughly 670-donor mean. An apparent linkage of common viral pathogens to several of the most significant clusters emerged in a later analysis. About 87% or about 30% of the time was how often most TCR beta V segments were productive, according to an earlier analysis.

A multiplex PCR was run with 60 Vbeta primers and 13 Jbeta primers. Measured with immunoSEQ multiplex PCR; TCRdb has only the in-frame clones, and not every one. Among some 150,000 clones listed, roughly 78% were seen once. The CDR3 runs 19 residues. The germline CDR1 and CDR2 sequences are SNHLY and FYNNEI. V was pared by 3 bases and J by 3 bases, with 17 bases of the junction left unmatched. Notes on this clone: Antigen: not known.

The sequenced sample consisted of PBMCs. This rearrangement joins TRBV2 to TRBJ2-1, with TRBD2 matching over 7 bases. This clonotype originated in a man aged 45-60 years in good health and CMV-seropositive. CDR3 region: CASSDPGVAGPPHYNEQFF. CDR3 in DNA: TGTGCCAGCAGTGACCCGGGGGTAGCGGGCCCACCACACTACAATGAGCAGTTCTTC.